This is a list of T cell receptor beta chains from one sample in a study of blood T cell repertoires in COVID-19. Using immunoSEQ multiplex PCR, the repertoire was profiled, and TCRdb retains in-frame clones only, with some absent. Among 70,000 or so clones, 85% to 90% were seen once, and the ten largest hold 2.5% to 3%. The sample consisted of peripheral blood. The source is a man at least 80 years old with acute or convalescent COVID-19. CDR3s include the opening cysteine and the closing phenylalanine or tryptophan. Each record gives: clone size, D gene, V gene, J gene, CDR3 protein, CDR3 DNA. The D gene is left open where the match is weak. Part of the rows lack a size; the others show once, few, many or a class for expanded clones.

few	-	TRBV29-1	TRBJ1-1	CSVTQGNTEAFF	TGCAGCGTTACCCAGGGGAACACTGAAGCTTTCTTT
-	-	TRBV30	TRBJ2-3	CAWSPRQFLTSTDTQYF	TGTGCCTGGAGTCCGAGACAGTTTCTGACTAGCACAGATACGCAGTATTTT
once	TRBD1	TRBV6-6	TRBJ1-1	CASSSQRGRRTEAFF	TGTGCCAGCAGCTCCCAAAGGGGGCGACGGACTGAAGCTTTCTTT
-	TRBD1	TRBV30	TRBJ2-7	CAWTGQGAREQYF	TGTGCCTGGACAGGACAGGGGGCAAGGGAGCAGTACTTC
-	-	TRBV10-3	TRBJ2-5	CAISESILVSDQETQYF	TGTGCCATCAGTGAGTCAATTTTGGTGTCGGACCAAGAGACCCAGTACTTC
-	TRBD1	TRBV4-2	TRBJ1-1	CASSQGADRDSAEAFF	TGTGCCAGCAGCCAAGGCGCGGACAGGGATAGTGCTGAAGCTTTCTTT
-	-	TRBV19	TRBJ2-7	CASSPLGPSSYEQYF	TGTGCCAGTAGCCCGTTGGGCCCTTCCTCCTACGAGCAGTACTTC
-	TRBD1	TRBV19	TRBJ1-2	CASIPRDRFYGYTF	TGTGCCAGTATTCCCCGGGACAGATTTTATGGCTACACCTTC
-	-	TRBV29-1	TRBJ2-2	CSVGTGLHTGELFF	TGCAGCGTCGGGACGGGACTTCACACCGGGGAGCTGTTTTTT
few	-	TRBV6-5	TRBJ1-1	CASRQVSRGVTEAFF	TGTGCCAGCAGACAAGTAAGTCGTGGTGTCACTGAAGCTTTCTTT
-	TRBD1	TRBV5-1	TRBJ1-6	CATSTGDNSPLHF	TGCGCCACCTCGACAGGGGACAATTCACCCCTCCACTTT
-	-	TRBV6-1	TRBJ2-7	CASSLKVEYYEQYF	TGTGCCAGCAGTCTCAAGGTGGAGTACTACGAGCAGTACTTC
-	TRBD2	TRBV4-2	TRBJ2-5	CASSQDSGRAVETQYF	TGTGCCAGCAGCCAAGATAGCGGGAGGGCCGTGGAGACCCAGTACTTC
once	TRBD2	TRBV7-6	TRBJ2-3	CASSLGGTSGRASTDTQYF	TGTGCCAGCAGCTTAGGAGGGACTAGCGGGAGGGCTAGCACAGATACGCAGTATTTT
-	-	TRBV3-1/TRBV3-2	TRBJ1-2	CASSQAGGGYTF	TGTGCCAGCAGCCAAGCCGGGGGAGGCTACACCTTC
-	-	TRBV20-1	TRBJ1-6	CSATEPLGSHSPLHF	TGCAGTGCTACTGAACCGCTGGGGAGTCATTCACCCCTCCACTTT
-	TRBD2	TRBV5-1	TRBJ2-7	CASSLDAGGLYEQYF	TGCGCCAGCAGCTTGGATGCGGGAGGTTTATACGAGCAGTACTTC
-	-	TRBV19	TRBJ2-7	CASSIQGTYEQYF	TGTGCCAGTAGTATACAGGGGACCTACGAGCAGTACTTC
-	TRBD1	TRBV27	TRBJ2-4	CASSRQGAKIAKNIQYF	TGTGCCAGCAGCAGACAGGGGGCGAAGATAGCCAAAAACATTCAGTACTTC
-	-	TRBV9	TRBJ2-1	CASSVASWDEQFF	TGTGCCAGCAGCGTCGCTAGCTGGGATGAGCAGTTCTTC
-	-	TRBV28	TRBJ1-2	CASRLVARVYGYTF	TGTGCCAGCAGACTTGTCGCCAGGGTCTATGGCTACACCTTC
-	-	TRBV28	TRBJ1-4	CASSLAGAEEKLFF	TGTGCCAGCAGTTTAGCAGGGGCAGAGGAAAAACTGTTTTTT
-	-	TRBV29-1	TRBJ1-3	CSVSVSSGNTIYF	TGCAGCGTGTCCGTGAGCTCTGGAAACACCATATATTTT